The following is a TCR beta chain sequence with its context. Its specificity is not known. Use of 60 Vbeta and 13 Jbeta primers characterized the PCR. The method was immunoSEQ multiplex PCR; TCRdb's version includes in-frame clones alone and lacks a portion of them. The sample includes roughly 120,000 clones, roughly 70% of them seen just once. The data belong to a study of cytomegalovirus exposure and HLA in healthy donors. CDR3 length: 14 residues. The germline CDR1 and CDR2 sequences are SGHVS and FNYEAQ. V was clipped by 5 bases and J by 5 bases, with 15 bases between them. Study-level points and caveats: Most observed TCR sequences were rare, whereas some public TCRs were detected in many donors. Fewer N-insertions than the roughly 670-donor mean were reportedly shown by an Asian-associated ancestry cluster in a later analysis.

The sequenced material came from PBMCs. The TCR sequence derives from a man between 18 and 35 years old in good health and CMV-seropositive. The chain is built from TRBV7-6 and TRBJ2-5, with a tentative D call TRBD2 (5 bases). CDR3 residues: CASSPNGVYETQYF. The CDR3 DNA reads TGTGCCAGCAGCCCTAACGGGGTATACGAGACCCAGTACTTC.